This T cell receptor beta chain was sequenced in a study of response to subunit inactivated influenza vaccine. General study findings and limits: Few additional T cells are recruited per seasonal influenza vaccination, authors suggested.

Germline V gives CDR1 DFQATT, CDR2 SNEGSKA (reference sequence). The ends lost 4 bases at V and 3 bases at J; junction bases unmatched: 11. The CDR3 is made up of 17 amino acids. In this sample, this clonotype turned up a few times. Its cognate antigen is unknown. TCRdb reanalysed the RT-PCR reads using MiXCR and keeps one entry per CDR3 protein. The table includes some 850,000 distinct CDR3 sequences, under 20% detected once. This clonotype originated in a man between 45 and 60 years old who received an inactivated influenza vaccine. The gene calls are TRBV20-1 and TRBJ2-1, with 11 nucleotides matching TRBD2. Specimen: PBMCs from blood, collected around 5 days after vaccination. CDR3 sequence (DNA): TGCAGTGCTATCCCTGGGACTAGCGGTTGGAACTACAATGAGCAGTTCTTC. This sequence encodes CSAIPGTSGWNYNEQFF.